Listed here are 6 T cell receptor beta chains from one sample, sequenced in a study of T cells in Graves' hyperthyroidism and ophthalmopathy. RNA transcripts provided the source from which TCR beta CDR3 regions were amplified. RT-PCR in the first round (using the HTBI primer set) targeted the TCR CDR3. TCRdb processed the multiplex PCR reads anew with MiXCR; each CDR3 protein has one entry. The data hold approximately 510,000 distinct CDR3 sequences, with 46% observed a single time. The sequencing input was peripheral blood or thyroid tissue (not recorded which). The receptors derive from an adult woman with Graves' disease, either hyperthyroidism or ophthalmopathy (not recorded which).

Points on this clonotype: At one end, the junction sequence differs from germline, possibly due to a read error. The chain is built from TRBV10-3 and TRBJ2-5, with D maybe TRBD1 (6 bases). The CDR3 consists of 19 residues. Germline V lookup: CDR1 ENHRY, CDR2 SYGVKD. The CDR3 bases are TGTGCCACCAGTGACCAGACAGGAACCGGCTATCCGGAGCAAGAGACCCAGTACTTC. Translating gives CATSDQTGTGYPEQETQYF.

Ten or more counts support this clonotype. The chain combines TRBV13 with TRBJ2-7, with a possible D match to TRBD1 (6 bases). CDR3 length: 14 amino acids. Germline CDR1 and CDR2: PRHDT and FYEKMQ (reference sequence). Trimming left V 4 bases short and J 3 bases short, with 13 bases between. CDR3 sequence: CASSSHPDSYEQYF. The CDR3 bases are TGTGCCAGCAGCTCCCACCCGGACAGCTACGAGCAGTACTTC.

In this sample, this clonotype turned up many times. For the CDR3, the DNA is TGTGCCAGCAGTTACCCCGGGACAGCGAACACTGAAGCTTTCTTT. Encoded protein: CASSYPGTANTEAFF. This rearrangement joins TRBV7-8 to TRBJ1-1, with 7 bases fitting TRBD1. This CDR3 region has 15 residues. Germline values: CDR1 SGHVS, CDR2 FQNEAQ. The V gene end was trimmed by 6 bases and the J gene end by 1 base; junction bases not matched to a gene: 8.

With regard to this clonotype: Just one base apart from a much larger clone, this may be a read error. The V gene is TRBV12-3 or TRBV12-4, the J gene TRBJ2-7, with D hard to call. CDR3 length: 15 residues. As DNA, the CDR3 is TGTGCCAGCAGTTCCCCAGGACGGAGCTCCTGCGAGCAGTACTTC. Translation gives CASSSPGRSSCEQYF.

The CDR3 loop is CASSPLHRGGGQPQHF. CDR3 DNA sequence: TGTGCCAGCAGCCCCCTTCATCGGGGAGGCGGTCAGCCCCAGCATTTT. The V call is TRBV7-8, the J call TRBJ1-5; D call uncertain. V lost 5 bases and J lost 6, with 20 bases in between. Germline CDR1 reads SGHVS; CDR2 reads FQNEAQ. The CDR3 is 16 amino acids.

CDR3 DNA: TGCAGTGCTAGCCCTCCAGGGGCGGGTAATTCACCCCTCCACTTT. It is translated as CSASPPGAGNSPLHF. The chain joins TRBV20-1 to TRBJ1-6, with a possible D match to TRBD1 (6 bases). The CDR3 covers 15 residues. Germline CDR1 DFQATT, CDR2 SNEGSKA (reference sequence). Trimming shortened V by 3 bases and J by 6 bases, and 15 bases separated the two germline ends.